This TCR beta chain was found in a study of CXCR3-negative and CXCR3-positive naive CD8 T cells. General study findings and limits: Both of the naive subsets showed about the same high diversity, but memory CD8+ cells had much less.

Germline-derived CDR1 and CDR2 are MGHRA and YSYEKL. CDR3 length: 14 residues. CD45RO-CCR7+CD27+CD95- defined naive CD8+ T cells. UMI-labeled 5' RACE yielded the TRB cDNA libraries. TCRdb re-called the 5' RACE reads; one entry per CDR3 protein, DNA not given. The sample table sets out more than 50,000 distinct CDR3 sequences. About this clonotype: The antigen remains unidentified.

The TCR sequence derives from a human donor in good health. Some clones in this sample may be carry-over from other donors' samples. V usage is TRBV4-1 and J usage is TRBJ2-1. Sequenced sample: naive CXCR3- CD8+ T cells from blood. Documented subset: CD45RO-CCR7+CD27+CD95- naive CD8+ T cells lacking CXCR3 (TNR3-). The CDR3 loop is CASSHTASYNEQFF.